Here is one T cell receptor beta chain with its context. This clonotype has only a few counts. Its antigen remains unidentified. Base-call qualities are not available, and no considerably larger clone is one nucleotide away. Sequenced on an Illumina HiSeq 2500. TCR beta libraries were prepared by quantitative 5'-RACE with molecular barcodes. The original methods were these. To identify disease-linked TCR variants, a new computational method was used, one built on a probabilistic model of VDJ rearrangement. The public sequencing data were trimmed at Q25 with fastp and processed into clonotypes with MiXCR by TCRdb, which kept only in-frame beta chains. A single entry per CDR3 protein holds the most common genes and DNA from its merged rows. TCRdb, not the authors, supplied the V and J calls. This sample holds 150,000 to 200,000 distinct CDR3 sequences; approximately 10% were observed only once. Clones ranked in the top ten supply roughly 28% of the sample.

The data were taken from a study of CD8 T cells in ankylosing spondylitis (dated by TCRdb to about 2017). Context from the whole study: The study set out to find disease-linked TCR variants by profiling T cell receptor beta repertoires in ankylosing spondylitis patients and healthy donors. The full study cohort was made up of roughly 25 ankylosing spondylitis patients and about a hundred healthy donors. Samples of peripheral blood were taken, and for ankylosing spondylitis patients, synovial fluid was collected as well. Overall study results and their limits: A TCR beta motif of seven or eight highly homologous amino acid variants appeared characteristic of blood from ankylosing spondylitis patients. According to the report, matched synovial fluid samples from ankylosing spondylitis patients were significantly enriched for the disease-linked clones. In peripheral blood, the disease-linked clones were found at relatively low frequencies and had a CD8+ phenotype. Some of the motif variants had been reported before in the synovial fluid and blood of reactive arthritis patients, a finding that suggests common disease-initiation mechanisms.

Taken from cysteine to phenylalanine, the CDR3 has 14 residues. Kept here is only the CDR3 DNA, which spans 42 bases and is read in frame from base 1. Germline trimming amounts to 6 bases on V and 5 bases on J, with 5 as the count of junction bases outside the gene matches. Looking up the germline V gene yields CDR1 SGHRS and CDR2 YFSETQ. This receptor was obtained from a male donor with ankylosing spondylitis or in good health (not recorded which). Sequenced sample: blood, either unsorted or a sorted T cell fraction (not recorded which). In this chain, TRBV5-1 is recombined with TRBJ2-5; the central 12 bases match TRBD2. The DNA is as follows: TGCGCCAGCACAATTGGACTAGCGGGGGAGACCCAGTACTTC. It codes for CASTIGLAGETQYF.